The 18 T cell receptor beta chains below were found in one sample sequenced in a study of Ad26.COV2.S vaccination and SARS-CoV-2 variants. The sample's treatment: over 15 received Ad26.COV2.S at low or high dose, single or two shots; several received placebo; per-sample allocation not given. Each sample was drawn 63 days after the first injection (of vaccine or placebo). Libraries were prepared by immunoSEQ multiplex PCR; TCRdb keeps only in-frame clonotypes and omits some of them. The sample shows roughly 300,000 clones, around 89% of them seen only once. The sample consisted of peripheral blood, taken in a trial of Ad26.COV2.S vaccine versus placebo. Receptor source: a person between 18 and 65 years old who received the Ad26.COV2.S COVID-19 vaccine or a placebo.

The rearrangement uses TRBV28 and TRBJ2-7, with 8 bases fitting TRBD2. The CDR3 is 13 amino acids. Germline CDR1 and CDR2: MDHEN and SYDVKM. The trim removed 6 bases at V and 6 bases at J, leaving 7 bases unmatched. The CDR3 DNA is TGTGCCAGCAGAAACGGGAGGGCCCGCGAGCAGTACTTC. Encoded protein: CASRNGRAREQYF.

The chain is built from TRBV10-3 and TRBJ2-3; D is uncertain. There are 14 residues in the CDR3. CDR1 is ENHRY and CDR2 is SYGVKD in the germline V gene. The V end lost 2 bases, the J end lost 2 bases, and 8 bases lay between the germline ends. CDR3 sequence (DNA): TGTGCCATCAGTGAGCGGAGATACACAGATACGCAGTATTTT. Amino acid sequence: CAISERRYTDTQYF.

Here the CDR3 DNA reads TGTGCCAGCTCACCTACTAACCGAGGTGACACCATATATTTT. This codes for CASSPTNRGDTIYF. This sequence joins TRBV18 and TRBJ1-3; D remains unclear. This CDR3 has 14 residues. Germline-derived CDR1 and CDR2 are KGHSH and LQKENI. The V gene lost 3 bases and the J gene lost 8 bases, with 14 bases spanning the gap.

The chain joins TRBV9 to TRBJ1-3; no clear D gene. This CDR3 has 16 residues. With 0 bases removed from V and 2 bases from J, the gap between germline ends came to 12 bases. From germline, CDR1 is SGDLS and CDR2 YYNGEE. This CDR3 reads CASSVEVRAAGNTIYF. The DNA for the CDR3 is TGTGCCAGCAGCGTAGAGGTGCGGGCAGCTGGAAACACCATATATTTT.

This clone has only a few counts. CDR3 sequence reads: CASSQDSVDTQYF. As DNA, the CDR3 is TGTGCCAGCAGCCAAGATTCGGTAGATACGCAGTATTTT. The chain couples TRBV14 to TRBJ2-3; no clear D. This CDR3 is 13 amino acids long. Trimming shortened V by 0 bases and J by 5 bases, and 6 bases separated the two germline ends. The germline CDR1 and CDR2 sequences are SGHDN and FVKESK.

The chain carries TRBV27 and TRBJ1-2; unclear D gene. The CDR3 length is 14 residues. Trimming took off 5 bases at V and 7 bases at J, with 17 bases between the two ends. The germline V gene has CDR1 MNHEY and CDR2 SMNVEV (reference sequence). CDR3: CASSQVRQFFGYTF. The CDR3, as DNA: TGTGCCAGCAGTCAGGTAAGGCAATTCTTTGGCTACACCTTC.

This clone is a singleton in its sample. The rearrangement links TRBV18 to TRBJ2-1; a weak D match, TRBD2 (5 bases). Germline V CDR1 and CDR2: KGHSH, LQKENI. Trimming pared 1 base from V and 4 bases from J, leaving 11 bases between. The CDR3 length is 15 residues. CDR3 coding DNA: TGTGCCAGCTCACCACTTAGAGGGCCATACAATGAGCAGTTCTTC. Translation: CASSPLRGPYNEQFF.

V usage is TRBV7-3 and J usage is TRBJ1-1; possible D gene TRBD1, 5 bases. Germline lookup yields CDR1 SGHTA and CDR2 FQGTGA. The V gene lost 3 bases and the J gene lost 4 bases, with 12 bases spanning the gap. There are 14 residues in the CDR3. CDR3 coding DNA: TGTGCCAGCAGCTTGGGGGTATCGAGCACTGAAGCTTTCTTT. Protein: CASSLGVSSTEAFF.

This clone has a single count. The chain uses TRBV5-5 and TRBJ2-1, with D perhaps matching TRBD2 (5 bases). CDR1 and CDR2 (germline): SGHKS, YYEKEE (reference sequence). With 0 bases removed from V and 3 bases from J, the gap between germline ends came to 13 bases. The CDR3 has 16 amino acids. CDR3 DNA: TGTGCCAGCAGCTTGGCCCCTAACGGGAACTACAATGAGCAGTTCTTC. Translation gives CASSLAPNGNYNEQFF.

In its sample, this clone was seen once. The chain combines TRBV15 with TRBJ1-4; TRBD1 might be the D (6 bases). Trimming stripped 2 bases from V and 0 bases from J, with 16 bases between. CDR3 length: 18 amino acids. Germline V lookup: CDR1 LNHNV, CDR2 YYDKDF (reference sequence). The CDR3 reads CATSRTGLVDATNEKLFF. The CDR3 DNA follows: TGTGCCACCAGCAGAACAGGGTTGGTCGACGCAACTAATGAAAAACTGTTTTTT. Using reference TRBV15 and TRBJ1-4 for the parts outside the CDR3, the full variable domain is DAMVIQNPRYQVTQFGKPVTLSCSQTLNHNVMYWYQQKSSQAPKLLFHYYDKDFNNEADTPDNFQSRRPNTSFCFLDIRSPGLGDTAMYLCATSRTGLVDATNEKLFFGSGTQLSVL.

This chain uses TRBV19 with TRBJ1-2, with D possibly matching TRBD1 (6 bases). This CDR3 has 14 amino acids. Trimming left V 6 bases short and J 2 bases short, with 13 bases between. The germline gives CDR1 LNHDA, CDR2 SQIVND (reference sequence). The CDR3 DNA sequence: TGTGCCAGTAGCCCGGGACATTCAAACTATGGCTACACCTTC. Protein product: CASSPGHSNYGYTF.

This clone has only a few counts. The chain uses TRBV5-6 and TRBJ1-3; TRBD1 matches 12 bases. CDR3 length: 15 amino acids. Per germline, CDR1 SGHDT and CDR2 YYEEEE. Trimming cost V 2 bases and J 5 bases; bases outside gene matches: 2. The CDR3 region is CASSFGTGGRNTIYF. The CDR3 nucleotides read TGTGCCAGCAGCTTCGGGACAGGGGGCAGAAACACCATATATTTT.

The V and J genes are TRBV28 and TRBJ1-3; no firm D call. Trimming removed 4 bases at V and 0 bases at J, with 7 bases between. The CDR3 spans 14 residues. Germline assignment: CDR1 MDHEN and CDR2 SYDVKM. CDR3 sequence reads: CASSSQSSGNTIYF. Here the CDR3 DNA reads TGTGCCAGCAGTTCGCAGAGCTCTGGAAACACCATATATTTT.

This chain joins TRBV7-9 and TRBJ1-5; 9 bases fit TRBD1. CDR3 length: 15 residues. V dropped 1 base and J dropped 7; count of bases not matched to a gene: 5. The V gene's germline CDR1 is SEHNR and CDR2 FQNEAQ (reference sequence). CDR3 loop: CASSLGQGGYQPQHF. In DNA, the CDR3 is TGTGCCAGCAGCTTAGGACAGGGGGGATACCAGCCCCAGCATTTT.

The chain joins TRBV9 to TRBJ2-2; a weak D match, TRBD2 (6 bases). Between the trimmed V and J ends, which lost 0 bases and 5 bases, there was a span of 11 bases. There are 15 residues in the CDR3. Looked up from germline, CDR1 is SGDLS and CDR2 is YYNGEE. CDR3 region: CASSVGTSLTGELFF. The CDR3 bases are TGTGCCAGCAGCGTAGGAACTAGCCTAACCGGGGAGCTGTTTTTT. Combining the CDR3 with reference TRBV9 and TRBJ2-2 gives the whole variable domain DSGVTQTPKHLITATGQRVTLRCSPRSGDLSVYWYQQSLDQGLQFLIQYYNGEERAKGNILERFSAQQFPDLHSELNLSSLELGDSALYFCASSVGTSLTGELFFGEGSRLTVL.

As to this clone: The same CDR3 can be traced to other DNA sequences in this sample. The chain is built from TRBV2 and TRBJ2-1; no clear D gene. This CDR3 is built from 12 residues. CDR1 is SNHLY, CDR2 FYNNEI, per germline. Trimming removed 3 bases at V and 9 bases at J, with 9 bases between. This CDR3 reads CASSEGLGEQFF. For the CDR3, the DNA is TGTGCCAGCAGTGAGGGGTTGGGTGAGCAGTTCTTC.

The V gene is TRBV19, the J gene TRBJ2-7; no clear D gene. The CDR3 is 14 amino acids. Trimming cost V 1 base and J 6 bases, with 13 bases left between them. Germline V gene sequence: CDR1 LNHDA, CDR2 SQIVND (reference sequence). CDR3: CASSIAETLAEQYF. The CDR3 region has the DNA TGTGCCAGTAGTATAGCCGAGACATTAGCCGAGCAGTACTTC.

This clone showed up just a few times. The chain carries TRBV19 and TRBJ1-3; tentative D call: TRBD1 (5 bases). CDR3 length: 16 residues. With 5 bases removed from V and 0 bases from J, the gap between germline ends came to 14 bases. Germline CDR1 reads LNHDA; CDR2 reads SQIVND (reference sequence). CDR3 bases: TGTGCCAGTAGTGTACGGGGGGTAAGCTCTGGAAACACCATATATTTT. It codes for CASSVRGVSSGNTIYF.